The 12 T cell receptor beta chains presented below share a single source sample, sequenced in a study of T cell repertoires in cytomegalovirus infection. TCRdb redid the calling of the reads with MiXCR, one entry per CDR3 protein. The sample lists 300,000 or so distinct CDR3 sequences, about 9.1% occurring once. The sequencing sample was made of PBMCs. Receptor source: a human donor in good health (CMV status not recorded). Some clones in this sample may be carry-over from other donors' samples.

This clonotype has a count of ten or more. The CDR3 sequence is CASSLGFRAANTGELFF. Here the CDR3 DNA reads TGTGCCAGCAGCTTAGGTTTTCGGGCAGCGAACACCGGGGAGCTGTTTTTT. The chain uses TRBV7-9 and TRBJ2-2, with unresolved D. CDR3 size: 17 residues. Between the trimmed V and J ends, which lost 1 base and 0 bases, there was a span of 12 bases. CDR1 is SEHNR and CDR2 is FQNEAQ in the germline V gene (reference sequence).

At least ten counts were recorded for this clonotype. The V call is TRBV7-2, the J call TRBJ2-5, with TRBD2 as a possible D gene (6 bases). There are 17 residues in the CDR3. Trimming took 2 bases from V and 1 from J, leaving 17 bases between them. Germline assignment: CDR1 SGHTA and CDR2 FQGNSA. The CDR3 sequence: CASSLNYPRDSQETQYF. The DNA for the CDR3 is TGTGCCAGCAGCTTAAATTACCCGCGGGATAGCCAAGAGACCCAGTACTTC.

The sample holds many counts of this clonotype. V and J are TRBV7-8 and TRBJ1-5; D unresolved. Germline CDR1 and CDR2: SGHVS and FQNEAQ. Trimming stripped 5 bases from V and 6 bases from J, with 8 bases between. The CDR3 contains 12 residues. This CDR3 reads CASSASSQPQHF. The CDR3 coding sequence is TGTGCCAGCAGCGCTTCAAGTCAGCCCCAGCATTTT. Looking up the rest from reference TRBV7-8 and TRBJ1-5 gives the full variable domain: GAGVSQSPRYKVAKRGQDVALRCDPISGHVSLFWYQQALGQGPEFLTYFQNEAQLDKSGLPSDRFFAERPEGSVSTLKIQRTQQEDSAVYLCASSASSQPQHFGDGTRLSIL.

In this sample, this clonotype turned up a few times. This chain joins TRBV10-3 and TRBJ2-1; 9 nucleotides line up with TRBD2. The V gene end was trimmed by 4 bases and the J gene end by 5 bases; junction bases not matched to a gene: 6. Germline V lookup: CDR1 ENHRY, CDR2 SYGVKD. This CDR3 region has 15 residues. The CDR3 nucleotides read TGTGCCATCAGTGTGGGAGCGGGGGGTAACAATGAGCAGTTCTTC. Encoded protein: CAISVGAGGNNEQFF.

This clonotype has a count of ten or more. The chain links TRBV5-5 to TRBJ1-5, with D perhaps TRBD1 (5 bases). The V end lost 0 bases, the J end lost 9 bases, and 16 bases lay between the germline ends. The CDR3 contains 15 residues. Germline V CDR1 and CDR2: SGHKS, YYEKEE (reference sequence). CDR3 region: CASSLEVAGLWPQHF. DNA for the CDR3: TGTGCCAGCAGCTTGGAGGTGGCAGGGCTGTGGCCCCAGCATTTT.

This clonotype was recorded at least ten times. This chain joins TRBV28 and TRBJ2-5, with 9 nucleotides matching TRBD2. The CDR3 length is 15 residues. CDR1 is MDHEN, CDR2 SYDVKM, per germline. J was trimmed by 2 bases and V by 3 bases; bases with no gene match: 4. The CDR3 protein is CASSLMRGGQETQYF. The CDR3 DNA is TGTGCCAGCAGTTTGATGCGGGGGGGGCAAGAGACCCAGTACTTC. Full variable domain (outside the CDR3, taken from reference TRBV28 and TRBJ2-5): DVKVTQSSRYLVKRTGEKVFLECVQDMDHENMFWYRQDPGLGLRLIYFSYDVKMKEKGDIPEGYSVSREKKERFSLILESASTNQTSMYLCASSLMRGGQETQYFGPGTRLLVL.

This clonotype was observed a few times. The chain couples TRBV20-1 to TRBJ1-4, with 7 bases identical to TRBD1. This CDR3 has 14 amino acids. The J segment lost 8 bases and the V segment lost 2 bases, leaving 8 bases of the junction unmatched. Germline CDR1 is DFQATT and CDR2 is SNEGSKA (reference sequence). As DNA, the CDR3 is TGCAGTGCTAGACCGACAGGGCGGTACGAAAAACTGTTTTTT. Translated: CSARPTGRYEKLFF.

This clonotype ranks as medium-sized (0.01 to 0.1%). This chain links TRBV7-2 with TRBJ2-5; D gene unclear. Trimming removed 1 base from V and 4 bases from J, with 10 bases in between. The CDR3 runs to 14 residues. The germline V gene has CDR1 SGHTA and CDR2 FQGNSA. The CDR3 sequence is CASSLGGRRETQYF. In DNA, the CDR3 is TGTGCCAGCAGCTTAGGCGGTCGGAGAGAGACCCAGTACTTC. Together with reference TRBV7-2 and TRBJ2-5, the CDR3 gives the full variable domain: GAGVSQSPSNKVTEKGKDVELRCDPISGHTALYWYRQSLGQGLEFLIYFQGNSAPDKSGLPSDRFSAERTGGSVSTLTIQRTQQEDSAVYLCASSLGGRRETQYFGPGTRLLVL.

The chain has TRBV20-1 and TRBJ1-6; 8 nucleotides agree with TRBD1. V gave up 2 bases and J gave up 7 bases; unmatched junction bases: 4. Germline V gives CDR1 DFQATT, CDR2 SNEGSKA (reference sequence). The CDR3 has 14 residues. The CDR3 is CSARTGTGNSPLHF. The CDR3 DNA is TGCAGTGCTAGAACCGGGACAGGAAATTCACCCCTCCACTTT.

Regarding this clonotype: Just one base apart from a much larger clone, this may be a read error. V is TRBV10-3 and J is TRBJ1-5, with D tentatively TRBD1 (5 bases). Germline V gene sequence: CDR1 ENHRY, CDR2 SYGVKD. CDR3 length: 13 residues. Trimming shortened V by 5 bases and J by 7 bases, and 12 bases separated the two germline ends. The CDR3 bases are TGTGCCATCAGTATTGGCAGGGCGCAGCCCCAGCATTTT. This codes for CAISIGRAQPQHF.

The sample holds many counts of this clonotype. The chain recombines TRBV23-1 with TRBJ1-6; TRBD1 matches 9 bases. TRBV23-1 is given ORF status, its function remaining uncertain. V lost 3 bases and J lost 3; bases outside the gene matches: 6. This CDR3 region has 17 residues. The CDR3 loop is CASSHQDRGHYNSPLHF. CDR3 sequence (DNA): TGCGCCAGCAGTCACCAGGACAGGGGCCACTATAATTCACCCCTCCACTTT.

The table lists this clonotype with a few counts. The J gene is TRBJ2-5, the V gene TRBV5-5, with D possibly matching TRBD2 (6 bases). There are 14 residues in the CDR3. Germline CDR1 is SGHKS and CDR2 is YYEKEE (reference sequence). V was pared by 0 bases and J by 5 bases, with 11 bases between. The CDR3 nucleotides read TGTGCCAGCAGCTTGGGGGTCGGAGGGGAGACCCAGTACTTC. Its translation: CASSLGVGGETQYF.